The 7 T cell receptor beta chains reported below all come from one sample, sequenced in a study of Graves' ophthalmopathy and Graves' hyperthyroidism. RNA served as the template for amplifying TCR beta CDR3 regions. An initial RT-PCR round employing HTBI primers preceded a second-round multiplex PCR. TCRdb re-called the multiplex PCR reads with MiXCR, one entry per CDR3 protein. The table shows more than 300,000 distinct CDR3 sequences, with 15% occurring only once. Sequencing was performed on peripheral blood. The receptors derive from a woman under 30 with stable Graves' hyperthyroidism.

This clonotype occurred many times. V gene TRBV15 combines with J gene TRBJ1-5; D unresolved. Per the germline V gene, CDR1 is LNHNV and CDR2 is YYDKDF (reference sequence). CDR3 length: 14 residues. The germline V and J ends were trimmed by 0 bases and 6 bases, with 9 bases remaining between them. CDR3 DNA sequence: TGTGCCACCAGCAGAGATCTAGGAAGTCAGCCCCAGCATTTT. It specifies CATSRDLGSQPQHF.

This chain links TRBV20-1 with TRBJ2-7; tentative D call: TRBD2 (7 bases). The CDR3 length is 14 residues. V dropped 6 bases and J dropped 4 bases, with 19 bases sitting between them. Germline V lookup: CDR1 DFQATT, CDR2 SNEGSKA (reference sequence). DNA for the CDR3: TGCAGTGCCACCACTCCGGCGGGGGCATACGAGCAGTACTTC. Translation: CSATTPAGAYEQYF.

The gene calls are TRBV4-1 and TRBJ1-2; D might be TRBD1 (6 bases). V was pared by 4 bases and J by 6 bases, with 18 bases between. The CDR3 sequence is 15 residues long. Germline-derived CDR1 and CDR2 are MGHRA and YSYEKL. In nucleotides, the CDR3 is TGCGCCAGCAGCCCCCCGGGGGGCGTCACCGATGGCTACACCTTC. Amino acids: CASSPPGGVTDGYTF.

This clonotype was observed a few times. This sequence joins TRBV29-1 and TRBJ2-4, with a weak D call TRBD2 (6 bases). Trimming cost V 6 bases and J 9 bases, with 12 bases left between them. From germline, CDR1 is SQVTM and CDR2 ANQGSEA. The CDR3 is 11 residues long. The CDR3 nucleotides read TGCAGCGTGGCGGACGGGGGCATTCAGTACTTC. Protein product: CSVADGGIQYF.

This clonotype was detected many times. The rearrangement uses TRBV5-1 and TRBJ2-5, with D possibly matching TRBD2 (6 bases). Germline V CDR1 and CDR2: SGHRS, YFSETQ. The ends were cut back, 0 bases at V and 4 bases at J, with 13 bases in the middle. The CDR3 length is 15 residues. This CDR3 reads CASSLAGGSGETQYF. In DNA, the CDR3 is TGCGCCAGCAGCTTGGCCGGTGGTAGCGGAGAGACCCAGTACTTC.

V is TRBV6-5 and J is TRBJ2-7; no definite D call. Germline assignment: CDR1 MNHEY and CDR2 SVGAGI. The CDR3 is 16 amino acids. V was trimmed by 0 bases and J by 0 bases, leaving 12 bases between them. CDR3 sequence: CASSYSRRSTSYEQYV. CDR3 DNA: TGTGCCAGCAGTTACTCGCGCCGGAGCACCTCCTACGAGCAGTACGTC.

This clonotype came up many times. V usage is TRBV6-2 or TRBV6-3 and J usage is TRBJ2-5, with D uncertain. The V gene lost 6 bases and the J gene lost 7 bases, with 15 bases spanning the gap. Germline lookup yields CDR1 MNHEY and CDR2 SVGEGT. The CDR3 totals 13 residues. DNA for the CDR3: TGTGCCAGCAGAACAACAGACTTTGGGACCCAGTACTTC. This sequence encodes CASRTTDFGTQYF.